The entry that follows covers one T cell receptor beta chain sequence. A much larger clone differs from this one at a single base, so this may be a read error. Per the original data handling: The assay estimated nucleated cells by amplifying reference gene primers. Using immunoSEQ multiplex PCR, the repertoire was profiled, and TCRdb retains in-frame clones only, with some absent. D and trimming were read from the DNA, whereas the V and J calls and clone size are those reported in that table. The repertoire holds 150,000 to 200,000 clones, with roughly 88% as singletons. Participants came from roughly 23 US areas, aged about 18 to 100 years. Clinical history as reported by participants underpinned cohort assignment. The sample comes from a study of blood T cell repertoires in COVID-19. For the study at large: The United States, Italy and Spain were the sources of the acute and convalescent COVID-19 samples.

CDR1 and CDR2 (germline): MDHEN, SYDVKM. V gave up 2 bases and J gave up 4 bases, with 6 bases separating them. The CDR3 runs 13 residues. This receptor was identified in a woman aged 55-70 years who had recovered from COVID-19. The chain recombines TRBV28 with TRBJ2-1, with unresolved D. The sequencing input was PBMCs or T cells enriched from blood (not recorded which). CDR3 DNA sequence: TGTGCCAGCAGTTTAGACGGGTACAATGAGCAGTTCTTC. Its translation is CASSLDGYNEQFF.